The 27 T cell receptor beta chains presented below share a single source sample, sequenced in a study of graft-versus-host responses after intestinal transplantation. For these TCRs, the target antigens are not known. Generated by immunoSEQ multiplex PCR, the TCRdb table keeps only in-frame clones and is missing some. The table lists 130,000 or so clones, about 90% of them singletons. The sequencing used unstimulated CD4+ T cells sorted from spleen or lymph node cells, collected before intestinal transplant. The receptors here all came from a human donor who received an intestinal transplant.

This clone was recorded only once. CDR3 in DNA: TGTGCCAGCAGCTTTCGGTCAGTCCCTTTGGTCACAGATACGCAGTATTTT. It specifies CASSFRSVPLVTDTQYF. V is TRBV7-2 and J is TRBJ2-3; D uncertain. V lost 3 bases, J lost 2 bases, and 18 bases lay in between. This CDR3 has 17 residues. Germline values: CDR1 SGHTA, CDR2 FQGNSA.

This rearrangement joins TRBV10-3 to TRBJ2-7; tentative D call: TRBD2 (5 bases). The CDR3 covers 17 residues. The germline CDR1 and CDR2 sequences are ENHRY and SYGVKD. Trimming left V 0 bases short and J 3 bases short, with 18 bases between. The CDR3 bases are TGTGCCATCAGTGAGTCGAGGCGGGCCCCGTCGATCTACGAGCAGTACTTC. Translated, it gives CAISESRRAPSIYEQYF.

This clone was counted a few times. V gene TRBV19 combines with J gene TRBJ1-4; D ambiguous. Trimming cost V 3 bases and J 2 bases, with 7 bases left between them. CDR3 length equals 14 residues. The V gene's germline CDR1 is LNHDA and CDR2 SQIVND (reference sequence). CDR3 sequence: CASSMEGTNEKLFF. The DNA for the CDR3 is TGTGCCAGTAGTATGGAGGGCACTAATGAAAAACTGTTTTTT.

The chain is built from TRBV29-1 and TRBJ1-2; D is uncertain. The length of the CDR3 is 13 residues. Germline values: CDR1 SQVTM, CDR2 ANQGSEA. V dropped 8 bases and J dropped 0 bases, with 13 bases sitting between them. The CDR3 here is CSYQTGANYGYTF. CDR3 in DNA: TGCAGCTATCAGACGGGAGCTAACTATGGCTACACCTTC.

The chain is built from TRBV10-3 and TRBJ1-2; perhaps TRBD1 as D (6 bases). Germline CDR1 ENHRY, CDR2 SYGVKD. Trimming shortened V by 4 bases and J by 2 bases, and 11 bases separated the two germline ends. This CDR3 has 14 amino acids. The CDR3, as DNA: TGTGCCATCAGTGGGCGAACAGGGAACTATGGCTACACCTTC. Protein product: CAISGRTGNYGYTF.

This chain uses TRBV19 with TRBJ2-5; D possibly matches TRBD1 or TRBD2 (5 bases each). This CDR3 contains 14 residues. Deletions cut 6 bases from V and 7 bases from J, with 18 bases between. CDR1 is LNHDA and CDR2 is SQIVND in the germline V gene (reference sequence). This CDR3 reads CASSSPGRQGTQYF. CDR3 nucleotide sequence: TGTGCCAGTAGCAGTCCGGGGCGGCAGGGGACCCAGTACTTC.

The J gene is TRBJ1-5, the V gene TRBV30, with D maybe TRBD1 (5 bases). Trimming took off 0 bases at V and 3 bases at J, with 15 bases between the two ends. This CDR3 region has 16 residues. Germline CDR1 reads GTSNPN; CDR2 reads SVGIG (reference sequence). The CDR3 loop reads CAWSVRFKGTNQPQHF. The CDR3 DNA reads TGTGCCTGGAGTGTACGGTTCAAGGGGACCAATCAGCCCCAGCATTTT.

This clone showed up just once. The chain combines TRBV4-2 with TRBJ2-6; 11 nucleotides align to TRBD1. This CDR3 region has 16 residues. Germline CDR1 and CDR2: LGHNA and YNFKEQ. V gave up 4 bases and J gave up 2 bases; unmatched junction bases: 1. This CDR3 reads CASSPGQGAGANVLTF. DNA of the CDR3: TGTGCCAGCAGCCCGGGACAGGGGGCTGGGGCCAACGTCCTGACTTTC.

V usage is TRBV25-1 and J usage is TRBJ2-7; D gene uncertain. The V gene lost 7 bases and the J gene lost 0 bases, with 7 bases spanning the gap. The CDR3 runs to 12 residues. Looked up from germline, CDR1 is MGHDK and CDR2 is SYGVNS. CDR3 residues: CASKPDSYEQYF. Written as DNA, the CDR3 is TGTGCCAGCAAGCCGGACTCCTACGAGCAGTACTTC.

This clone was seen once. The CDR3 here is CASSRRIEPGSYEQYF. The DNA for the CDR3 is TGTGCCAGCAGCCGCAGAATCGAGCCAGGATCCTACGAGCAGTACTTC. The chain is built from TRBV14 and TRBJ2-7, with unresolved D. Germline V gives CDR1 SGHDN, CDR2 FVKESK. Trimming took 4 bases from V and 1 from J, leaving 17 bases between them. This CDR3 region has 16 residues.

CDR3 amino acids: CASSSGQKAFF. DNA for the CDR3: TGTGCCAGCAGTTCGGGACAGAAAGCTTTCTTT. V and J are TRBV28 and TRBJ1-1; 7 bases match TRBD1. Unmatched junction bases numbered 2, after V lost 4 bases and J lost 9 bases. Germline lookup yields CDR1 MDHEN and CDR2 SYDVKM. The CDR3 is 11 residues long.

This clone has a single count. The CDR3 loop is CAWRKELNTEAFF. The CDR3 DNA is TGTGCCTGGAGAAAGGAGTTGAACACTGAAGCTTTCTTT. V usage is TRBV30 and J usage is TRBJ1-1; D is undetermined. Germline V gives CDR1 GTSNPN, CDR2 SVGIG (reference sequence). V was cut by 3 bases and J by 0 bases, with 8 bases left in between. The CDR3 spans 13 residues.

CDR3 protein: CASGLSSTDTQYF. CDR3 nucleotides: TGTGCTAGTGGTTTGTCAAGCACAGATACGCAGTATTTT. The chain couples TRBV12-5 to TRBJ2-3; D gene ambiguous. The CDR3 is 13 amino acids. Germline assignment: CDR1 LGHNT and CDR2 FRNRAP. The ends were cut back, 2 bases at V and 0 bases at J, with 3 bases in the middle.

V and J are TRBV11-2 and TRBJ2-5; tentative D call: TRBD2 (5 bases). V was pared by 5 bases and J by 1 base, with 11 bases between. Per germline, CDR1 SGHAT and CDR2 FQNNGV. The CDR3 has 14 residues. The CDR3 nucleotides are TGTGCCAGCAGCCGAGCGGCGGTCCAAGAGACCCAGTACTTC. It encodes CASSRAAVQETQYF. Using reference TRBV11-2 and TRBJ2-5 for the parts outside the CDR3, the full variable domain is EAGVAQSPRYKIIEKRQSVAFWCNPISGHATLYWYQQILGQGPKLLIQFQNNGVVDDSQLPKDRFSAERLKGVDSTLKIQPAKLEDSAVYLCASSRAAVQETQYFGPGTRLLVL.

The chain employs TRBV7-9 and TRBJ1-5; D unresolved. Germline V gene data show CDR1 as SEHNR and CDR2 as FQNEAQ (reference sequence). The CDR3 is 15 residues long. The ends were cut back, 0 bases at V and 4 bases at J, with 10 bases in the middle. The CDR3: CASSLAGPINQPQHF. DNA of the CDR3: TGTGCCAGCAGCTTAGCGGGTCCCATAAATCAGCCCCAGCATTTT. Filled out from reference TRBV7-9 and TRBJ1-5, the complete variable domain reads DTGVSQNPRHKITKRGQNVTFRCDPISEHNRLYWYRQTLGQGPEFLTYFQNEAQLEKSRLLSDRFSAERPKGSFSTLEIQRTEQGDSAMYLCASSLAGPINQPQHFGDGTRLSIL.

This chain links TRBV10-3 with TRBJ2-3; tentatively, D is TRBD2 (7 bases). The V gene lost 0 bases and the J gene lost 5 bases, with 15 bases spanning the gap. Germline V gene lookup returns CDR1 ENHRY and CDR2 SYGVKD. The CDR3 contains 16 residues. Here the CDR3 DNA reads TGTGCCATCAGTGAGTCTCGGGGGGCCGGAGGAGATACGCAGTATTTT. It yields the protein CAISESRGAGGDTQYF.

CDR3: CASSPKTGGAYGYTF. CDR3 DNA: TGTGCCAGCAGTCCTAAGACAGGGGGCGCATATGGCTACACCTTC. The chain couples TRBV27 to TRBJ1-2; TRBD1 matches 10 bases. This CDR3 has 15 amino acids. V trimming: 5 bases; J trimming: 5 bases; junction bases outside the gene matches: 8. Per germline, CDR1 MNHEY and CDR2 SMNVEV (reference sequence).

J is TRBJ2-5 and V is TRBV18; D is uncertain. Germline V gene data show CDR1 as KGHSH and CDR2 as LQKENI. V was shortened by 3 bases and J by 0 bases, with 11 bases between the two germline ends. The CDR3 sequence is 15 residues long. In DNA form, the CDR3 reads TGTGCCAGCTCACCCCCGGGCCGAAACCAAGAGACCCAGTACTTC. Translated, it gives CASSPPGRNQETQYF.

Only one count was recorded for this clone. V and J are TRBV6-5 and TRBJ1-1, with D tentatively TRBD1 (5 bases). The V end lost 2 bases, the J end lost 3 bases, and 10 bases lay between the germline ends. Germline CDR1 and CDR2: MNHEY and SVGAGI. CDR3 length: 14 residues. CDR3 in DNA: TGTGCCAGCAGTTACAGGGGAAAGGACACTGAAGCTTTCTTT. It yields the protein CASSYRGKDTEAFF.

The rearrangement links TRBV28 to TRBJ2-3; either TRBD1 or TRBD2 may fit D (5 bases each). CDR3 size: 16 residues. The V end lost 4 bases, the J end lost 1 base, and 15 bases lay between the germline ends. The germline V gene has CDR1 MDHEN and CDR2 SYDVKM. Here the CDR3 reads CASSSGPGRRTDTQYF. CDR3 DNA sequence: TGTGCCAGCAGTTCGGGGCCCGGACGGCGCACAGATACGCAGTATTTT.

The rearrangement joins TRBV6-5 to TRBJ2-7; TRBD2 might be the D (5 bases). Germline lookup yields CDR1 MNHEY and CDR2 SVGAGI. V was pared by 7 bases and J by 1 base, with 14 bases between. The CDR3 runs 14 residues. CDR3: CASNILGRSYEQYF. DNA of the CDR3: TGTGCCAGCAACATACTAGGACGGTCCTACGAGCAGTACTTC.

The chain carries TRBV28 and TRBJ2-1; 10 bases line up with TRBD2. V dropped 6 bases and J dropped 7; count of bases not matched to a gene: 9. CDR1 is MDHEN and CDR2 is SYDVKM in the germline V gene. The CDR3 has 15 amino acids. The CDR3 is CASRALAGVGNEQFF. DNA for the CDR3: TGTGCCAGCAGAGCCCTAGCGGGAGTAGGGAATGAGCAGTTCTTC. Together with reference TRBV28 and TRBJ2-1, the CDR3 gives the full variable domain: DVKVTQSSRYLVKRTGEKVFLECVQDMDHENMFWYRQDPGLGLRLIYFSYDVKMKEKGDIPEGYSVSREKKERFSLILESASTNQTSMYLCASRALAGVGNEQFFGPGTRLTVL.

The V call is TRBV9, the J call TRBJ2-1; 10 positions agree with TRBD2. The CDR3 spans 14 residues. Germline CDR1 and CDR2: SGDLS and YYNGEE. V lost 1 base to trimming and J lost 9 bases; unmatched junction nucleotides: 4. The CDR3 region has the DNA TGTGCCAGCAGCGTACTAGCGGGAGACGGTGAGCAGTTCTTC. Amino acids: CASSVLAGDGEQFF. Complete variable domain (other parts from reference TRBV9 and TRBJ2-1): DSGVTQTPKHLITATGQRVTLRCSPRSGDLSVYWYQQSLDQGLQFLIQYYNGEERAKGNILERFSAQQFPDLHSELNLSSLELGDSALYFCASSVLAGDGEQFFGPGTRLTVL.

The chain is built from TRBV28 and TRBJ2-4, with TRBD1 identical over 9 bases. The CDR3 is made up of 16 amino acids. The V gene's germline CDR1 is MDHEN and CDR2 SYDVKM. The trim removed 7 bases at V and 0 bases at J, leaving 7 bases unmatched. CDR3 in DNA: TGTGCCAGCACCGAAACAGGGGGCTTAGCCAAAAACATTCAGTACTTC. It encodes CASTETGGLAKNIQYF.

The chain employs TRBV9 and TRBJ2-7; D is uncertain. The germline CDR1 and CDR2 sequences are SGDLS and YYNGEE. Deletions cut 0 bases from V and 5 bases from J, with 12 bases between. This CDR3 has 14 residues. CDR3 region: CASSVGYIGNEQYF. The CDR3 bases are TGTGCCAGCAGCGTAGGATATATAGGCAACGAGCAGTACTTC.

This clone is a singleton in its sample. This sequence joins TRBV5-1 and TRBJ2-1, with 10 bases fitting TRBD2. The J segment lost 0 bases and the V segment lost 3 bases, leaving 3 bases of the junction unmatched. The germline V gene encodes CDR1 SGHRS and CDR2 YFSETQ. The CDR3 loop spans 16 amino acids. The CDR3 DNA reads TGCGCCAGCAGCTGGACTAGCGGAAGCTCCTACAATGAGCAGTTCTTC. Its protein is CASSWTSGSSYNEQFF.

The chain recombines TRBV9 with TRBJ2-5, with D perhaps matching TRBD1 or TRBD2 (5 bases each). CDR1 SGDLS and CDR2 YYNGEE come from the germline V gene. There are 15 residues in the CDR3. Trimming shortened V by 0 bases and J by 4 bases, and 13 bases separated the two germline ends. As DNA, the CDR3 is TGTGCCAGCAGCGTAGGTGGGGACCCCCTAGAGACCCAGTACTTC. Encoded protein: CASSVGGDPLETQYF.